This T cell receptor beta chain was observed in a study of blood T cell repertoires in COVID-19. The CDR3 is 15 amino acids. CDR1 and CDR2 (germline): SGHRS, YFSETQ. The V end was cut by 0 bases, the J end by 6 bases, with 15 bases between. How the authors handled the data: Scientists estimated how many nucleated cells there were by amplifying reference gene primers. TCRdb keeps only in-frame clones here, not all; method: immunoSEQ multiplex PCR. V and J calls and clone size follow that table, whereas D and trimming were derived from the DNA. The data hold roughly 130,000 clones, with under 80% observed a single time. This clone was recorded a few times.

The sample consisted of peripheral blood. J is TRBJ1-2 and V is TRBV5-1; D gene uncertain. This clonotype originated in a man older than 75 with acute or convalescent COVID-19. The CDR3 loop reads CASSLEVLGSNGYTF. In DNA form, the CDR3 reads TGCGCCAGCAGCTTGGAGGTGCTGGGGAGCAATGGCTACACCTTC. Full variable domain (missing parts from reference TRBV5-1 and TRBJ1-2): KAGVTQTPRYLIKTRGQQVTLSCSPISGHRSVSWYQQTPGQGLQFLFEYFSETQRNKGNFPGRFSGRQFSNSRSEMNVSTLELGDSALYLCASSLEVLGSNGYTFGSGTRLTVV.